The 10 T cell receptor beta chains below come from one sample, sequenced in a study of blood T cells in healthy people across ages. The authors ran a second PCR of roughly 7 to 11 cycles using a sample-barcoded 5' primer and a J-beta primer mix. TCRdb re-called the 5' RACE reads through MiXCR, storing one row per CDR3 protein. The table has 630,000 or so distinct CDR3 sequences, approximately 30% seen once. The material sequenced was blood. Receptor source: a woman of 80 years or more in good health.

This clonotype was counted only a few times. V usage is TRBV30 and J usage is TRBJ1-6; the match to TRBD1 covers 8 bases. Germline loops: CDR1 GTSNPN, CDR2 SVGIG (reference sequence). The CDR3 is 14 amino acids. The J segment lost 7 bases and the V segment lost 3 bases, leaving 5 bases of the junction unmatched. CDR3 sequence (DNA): TGTGCCTGGAGGACAGGGACAGGCAATTCACCCCTCCACTTT. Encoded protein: CAWRTGTGNSPLHF.

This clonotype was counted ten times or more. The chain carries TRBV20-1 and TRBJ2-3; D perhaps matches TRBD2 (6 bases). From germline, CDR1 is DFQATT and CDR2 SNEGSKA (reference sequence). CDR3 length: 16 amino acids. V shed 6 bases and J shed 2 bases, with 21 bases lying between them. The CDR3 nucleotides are TGCAGTGCCCAGACGGGGCGGGCGGACTACACAGATACGCAGTATTTT. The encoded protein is CSAQTGRADYTDTQYF.

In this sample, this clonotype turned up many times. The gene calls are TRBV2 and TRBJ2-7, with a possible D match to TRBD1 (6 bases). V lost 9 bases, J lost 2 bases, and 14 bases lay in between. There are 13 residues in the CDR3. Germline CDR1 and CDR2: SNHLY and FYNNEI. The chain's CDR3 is CARAAGAAYEQYF. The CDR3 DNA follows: TGTGCCAGAGCCGCAGGGGCTGCCTACGAGCAGTACTTC.

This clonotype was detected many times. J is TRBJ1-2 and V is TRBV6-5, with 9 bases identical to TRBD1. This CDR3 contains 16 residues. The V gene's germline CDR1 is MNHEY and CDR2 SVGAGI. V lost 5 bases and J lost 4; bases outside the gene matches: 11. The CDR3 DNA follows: TGTGCCAGCAGTCCAATTACCGGGACAGGGAGCTATGGCTACACCTTC. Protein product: CASSPITGTGSYGYTF.

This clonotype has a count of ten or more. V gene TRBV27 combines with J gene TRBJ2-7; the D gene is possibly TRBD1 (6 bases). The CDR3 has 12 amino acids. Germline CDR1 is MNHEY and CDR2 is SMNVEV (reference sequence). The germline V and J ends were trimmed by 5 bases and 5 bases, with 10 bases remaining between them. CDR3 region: CASSGQTNEQYF. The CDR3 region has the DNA TGTGCCAGCAGTGGACAGACCAACGAGCAGTACTTC.

The CDR3 protein is CASTRTADSYEQYF. Here the CDR3 DNA reads TGTGCCAGTACCCGGACGGCTGACTCCTACGAGCAGTACTTC. The chain recombines TRBV19 with TRBJ2-7; D call uncertain. The germline CDR1 and CDR2 sequences are LNHDA and SQIVND (reference sequence). V was trimmed by 7 bases and J by 0 bases, leaving 13 bases between them. The CDR3 loop spans 14 amino acids. The complete variable domain, with remaining parts taken from reference TRBV19 and TRBJ2-7, reads DGGITQSPKYLFRKEGQNVTLSCEQNLNHDAMYWYRQDPGQGLRLIYYSQIVNDFQKGDIAEGYSVSREKKESFPLTVTSAQKNPTAFYLCASTRTADSYEQYFGPGTRLTVT.

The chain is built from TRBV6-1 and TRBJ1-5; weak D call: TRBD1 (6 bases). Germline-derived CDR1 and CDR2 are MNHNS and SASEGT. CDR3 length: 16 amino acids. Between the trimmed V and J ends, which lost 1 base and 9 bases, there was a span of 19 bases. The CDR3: CASSEVYRASGSPQHF. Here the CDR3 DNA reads TGTGCCAGCAGTGAAGTCTACAGGGCCTCTGGATCGCCCCAGCATTTT.

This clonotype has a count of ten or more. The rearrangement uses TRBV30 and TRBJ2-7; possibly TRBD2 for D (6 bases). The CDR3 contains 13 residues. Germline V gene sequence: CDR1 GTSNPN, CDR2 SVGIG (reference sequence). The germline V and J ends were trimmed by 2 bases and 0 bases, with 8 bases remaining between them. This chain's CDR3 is CAWSLGGSYEQYF. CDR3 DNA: TGTGCCTGGAGTTTGGGGGGCTCCTACGAGCAGTACTTC.

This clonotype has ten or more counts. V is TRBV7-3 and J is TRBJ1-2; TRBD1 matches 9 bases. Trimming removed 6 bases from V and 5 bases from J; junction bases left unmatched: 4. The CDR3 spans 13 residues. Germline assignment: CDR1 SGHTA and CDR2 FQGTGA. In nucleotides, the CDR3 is TGTGCCAGCAGTGGCGACAGGGGGTATGGCTACACCTTC. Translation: CASSGDRGYGYTF.

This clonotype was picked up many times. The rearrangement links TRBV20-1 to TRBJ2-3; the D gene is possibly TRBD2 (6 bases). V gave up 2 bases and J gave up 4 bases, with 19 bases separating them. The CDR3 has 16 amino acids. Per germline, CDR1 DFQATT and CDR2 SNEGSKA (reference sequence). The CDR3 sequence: CSARNPTRISPDTQYF. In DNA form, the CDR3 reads TGCAGTGCTAGAAATCCGACTAGAATTAGCCCAGATACGCAGTATTTT.